This T cell receptor (beta chain) comes out of a study of cytomegalovirus exposure and HLA in healthy donors. Whole-study results and caveats: Cytomegalovirus-associated TCR beta chains were listed, numbering 150 to 200. A later analysis linked a missense variant in DCLRE1C to the trimming of TCR beta V and J genes.

PCR amplification relied on 60 Vbeta primers (plus 13 Jbeta primers). Method: immunoSEQ multiplex PCR; TCRdb's copy keeps in-frame clones and lacks some. This table holds 220,000 or so clones, roughly 80% found once. As concerns this clone: What it binds is not known.

Sequenced material: PBMCs. This receptor was identified in a man in his fifties in good health and CMV-seronegative.

CDR3 sequence (DNA): TGTGCCAGCAGTTACGGCGGACAGGGGGCGAGCGAGCAGTACTTC. Protein sequence: CASSYGGQGASEQYF. V gene TRBV6-5 combines with J gene TRBJ2-7; 11 bases fit TRBD1. The junction had 6 bases not matched to a gene; V was cut back by 2 bases and J by 6 bases. This CDR3 has 15 amino acids. CDR1 MNHEY and CDR2 SVGAGI come from the germline V gene.